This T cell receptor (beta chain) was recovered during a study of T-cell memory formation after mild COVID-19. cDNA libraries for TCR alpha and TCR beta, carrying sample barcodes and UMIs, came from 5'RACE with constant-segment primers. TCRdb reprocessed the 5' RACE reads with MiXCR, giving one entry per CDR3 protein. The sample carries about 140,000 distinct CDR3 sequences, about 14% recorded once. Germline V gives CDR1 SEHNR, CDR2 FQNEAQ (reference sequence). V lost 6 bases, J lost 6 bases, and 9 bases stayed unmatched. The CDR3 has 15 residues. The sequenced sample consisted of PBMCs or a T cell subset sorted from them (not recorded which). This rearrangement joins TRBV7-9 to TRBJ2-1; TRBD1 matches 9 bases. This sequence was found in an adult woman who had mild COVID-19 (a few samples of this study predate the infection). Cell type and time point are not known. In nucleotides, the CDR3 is TGTGCCAGCAGATCCGGGACAGGGCCTGCCAATGAGCAGTTCTTC. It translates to CASRSGTGPANEQFF.